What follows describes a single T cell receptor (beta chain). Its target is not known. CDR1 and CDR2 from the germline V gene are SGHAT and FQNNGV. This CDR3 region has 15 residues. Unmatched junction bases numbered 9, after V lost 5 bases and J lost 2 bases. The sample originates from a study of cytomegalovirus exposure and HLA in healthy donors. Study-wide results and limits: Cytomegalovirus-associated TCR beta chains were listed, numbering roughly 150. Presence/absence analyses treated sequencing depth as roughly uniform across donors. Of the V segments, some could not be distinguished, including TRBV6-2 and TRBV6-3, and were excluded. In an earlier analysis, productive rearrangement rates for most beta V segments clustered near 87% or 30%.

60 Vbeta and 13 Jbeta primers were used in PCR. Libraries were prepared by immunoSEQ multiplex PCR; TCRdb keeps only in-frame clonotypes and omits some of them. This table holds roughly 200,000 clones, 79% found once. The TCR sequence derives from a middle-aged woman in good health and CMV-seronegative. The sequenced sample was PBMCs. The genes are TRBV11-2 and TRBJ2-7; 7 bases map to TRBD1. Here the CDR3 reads CASSTGAGKPYEQYF. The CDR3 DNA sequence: TGTGCCAGCAGCACAGGGGCAGGCAAACCCTACGAGCAGTACTTC.